The clone carrying this TCR beta chain was picked up many times. Its cognate antigen is unknown. These data come from a study of Graves' ophthalmopathy and Graves' hyperthyroidism. Broader study findings: Ophthalmopathy versus stable hyperthyroidism: 13-signature model gave about 87% sensitivity, less than 82% specificity.

TCR beta CDR3 regions were amplified from RNA transcripts. First-round RT-PCR relied on HTBI primers, and a second-round multiplex PCR came next. TCRdb itself ran the multiplex PCR reads through MiXCR, one entry per CDR3 protein. Here the sample spans approximately 160,000 distinct CDR3 sequences, 30% to 45% being singletons. Material for sequencing was peripheral blood. The origin of this receptor is a middle-aged woman with Graves' ophthalmopathy.

The CDR3 region is CASSRTERTGSNQPQHF. In nucleotides, the CDR3 is TGTGCCAGCAGCAGGACCGAAAGGACAGGCAGCAATCAGCCCCAGCATTTT. J is TRBJ1-5 and V is TRBV6-2 or TRBV6-3, with 7 positions matching TRBD1. V lost 6 bases to trimming and J lost 1 base; unmatched junction nucleotides: 12. The CDR3 loop spans 17 amino acids. From germline, CDR1 is MNHEY and CDR2 SVGEGT.